These 16 T cell receptor beta chains originate from one sample sequenced in a study of T cells in Graves' hyperthyroidism and ophthalmopathy. RNA transcripts were the template for amplifying TCR beta CDR3 regions. Carried out on the TCR CDR3, a first-round RT-PCR used the HTBI primer set. TCRdb re-called the multiplex PCR reads through MiXCR, storing one row per CDR3 protein. The table records hundreds of thousands of distinct CDR3 sequences, about 25% of them present only once. What was sequenced was blood. The receptors stem from a man between 40 and 49 years old with Graves' hyperthyroidism that later progressed to Graves' ophthalmopathy.

This clonotype has at least ten counts. This chain links TRBV29-1 with TRBJ1-1; 12 bases align to TRBD1. Germline values: CDR1 SQVTM, CDR2 ANQGSEA. The length of the CDR3 is 15 residues. Trimming removed 5 bases from V and 4 bases from J; junction bases left unmatched: 8. CDR3: CSVQGTGGRGTEAFF. CDR3 nucleotide sequence: TGCAGCGTTCAGGGGACAGGGGGCAGGGGCACTGAAGCTTTCTTT.

This clonotype was seen many times. The chain combines TRBV5-6 with TRBJ2-7; TRBD1 might be the D (6 bases). The CDR3 runs 13 residues. The germline V gene encodes CDR1 SGHDT and CDR2 YYEEEE. V shed 2 bases and J shed 5 bases, with 11 bases lying between them. This chain's CDR3 is CASSFRTAHEQYF. In DNA form, the CDR3 reads TGTGCCAGCAGCTTTCGGACAGCGCACGAGCAGTACTTC.

This chain links TRBV12-3 or TRBV12-4 with TRBJ1-1; no clear D gene. This CDR3 is built from 12 residues. V was clipped by 4 bases and J by 8 bases, with 11 bases between them. CDR3 in DNA: TGTGCCAGCAGTTCGACTCCAGACGAAGCTTTCTTT. Its translation: CASSSTPDEAFF.

This clonotype occurred many times. This sequence joins TRBV12-3 or TRBV12-4 and TRBJ2-5; D call uncertain. The V end lost 5 bases, the J end lost 1 base, and 8 bases lay between the germline ends. This CDR3 spans 13 amino acids. The CDR3, as DNA: TGTGCCAGCAGTCCCCACATCCAAGAGACCCAGTACTTC. Encoded protein: CASSPHIQETQYF.

This clonotype was recorded at least ten times. This rearrangement joins TRBV20-1 to TRBJ2-7, with 11 bases identical to TRBD1. This CDR3 is 13 amino acids long. Germline-derived CDR1 and CDR2 are DFQATT and SNEGSKA (reference sequence). The V and J ends lost 6 bases and 4 bases, in that order; junction bases with no gene match: 5. CDR3 nucleotides: TGCAGTGCAAGGAGGGACAGGGGGTACGAGCAGTACTTC. It is translated as CSARRDRGYEQYF.

This clonotype was recorded many times. The chain joins TRBV19 to TRBJ2-7; 8 bases line up with TRBD1. The CDR3 sequence is 15 residues long. V dropped 7 bases and J dropped 5; count of bases not matched to a gene: 13. Germline CDR1 LNHDA, CDR2 SQIVND (reference sequence). This chain's CDR3 is CASKRIGQGADEQYF. The CDR3, as DNA: TGTGCCAGTAAACGTATAGGACAGGGTGCCGACGAGCAGTACTTC.

This clonotype was picked up many times. The gene calls are TRBV6-5 and TRBJ1-5; D ambiguous. CDR1 is MNHEY and CDR2 is SVGAGI in the germline V gene. Trimming took off 7 bases at V and 6 bases at J, with 13 bases between the two ends. CDR3 length: 13 amino acids. CDR3 residues: CASIGGVGQPQHF. CDR3 nucleotide sequence: TGTGCCAGCATAGGAGGTGTCGGTCAGCCCCAGCATTTT.

The chain joins TRBV12-3 or TRBV12-4 to TRBJ2-5; D uncertain. Trimming removed 6 bases at V and 4 bases at J, with 15 bases between. This CDR3 is 14 amino acids long. CDR3 nucleotides: TGTGCCAGCAGACACATATGGGCCGGAGAGACCCAGTACTTC. Translating gives CASRHIWAGETQYF.

This clonotype was seen ten or more times. DNA for the CDR3: TGTGCCAGCAGTCCGGCCAGGGCGCAGACCCAGTACTTC. This encodes CASSPARAQTQYF. The rearrangement links TRBV28 to TRBJ2-5; D may be TRBD1 (5 bases). V lost 5 bases and J lost 6, with 13 bases in between. The CDR3 runs to 13 residues. The germline V gene encodes CDR1 MDHEN and CDR2 SYDVKM.

This clonotype was seen ten or more times. The CDR3 sequence: CSAGGGDHQPQHF. DNA of the CDR3: TGCAGTGCTGGGGGAGGGGATCATCAGCCCCAGCATTTT. The chain recombines TRBV20-1 with TRBJ1-5; weak D call: TRBD1 (5 bases). Germline V lookup: CDR1 DFQATT, CDR2 SNEGSKA (reference sequence). The length of the CDR3 is 13 residues. Trimming stripped 5 bases from V and 5 bases from J, with 13 bases between.

This clonotype was detected many times. The V and J genes are TRBV11-2 and TRBJ2-7; D not certain. Trimming removed 5 bases at V and 6 bases at J, with 11 bases between. CDR3 length: 12 amino acids. Per the germline V gene, CDR1 is SGHAT and CDR2 is FQNNGV. CDR3 residues: CASSLSPSEQYF. DNA for the CDR3: TGTGCCAGCAGCCTCTCGCCCAGCGAGCAGTACTTC.

This clonotype was recorded at least ten times. The chain recombines TRBV2 with TRBJ2-5; no clear D. The CDR3 loop spans 14 amino acids. Between the trimmed V and J ends, which lost 8 bases and 4 bases, there was a span of 17 bases. Per the germline V gene, CDR1 is SNHLY and CDR2 is FYNNEI. The CDR3 spells CASLWATKGETQYF. DNA for the CDR3: TGTGCCAGCCTCTGGGCCACCAAAGGAGAGACCCAGTACTTC.

The genes are TRBV20-1 and TRBJ2-2; 9 bases align to TRBD2. V shed 1 base and J 3 bases; nucleotides not matched to a gene: 0. CDR1 DFQATT and CDR2 SNEGSKA come from the germline V gene (reference sequence). The CDR3 contains 14 residues. The CDR3 sequence: CSARGTSDTGELFF. The CDR3 nucleotides read TGCAGTGCTAGAGGGACTAGCGACACCGGGGAGCTGTTTTTT.

The table lists this clonotype with a few counts. The chain has TRBV12-3 or TRBV12-4 and TRBJ1-2, with D maybe TRBD1 (5 bases). There are 15 residues in the CDR3. Trimming left V 3 bases short and J 8 bases short, with 19 bases between. CDR3 nucleotide sequence: TGTGCCAGCAGTTTGACAGTAGGCCCCCTTAACGGCTACACCTTC. Amino acids: CASSLTVGPLNGYTF.

This clonotype was counted ten times or more. The chain joins TRBV30 to TRBJ1-6, with 10 bases aligning to TRBD1. The CDR3 length is 14 residues. V gave up 4 bases and J gave up 8 bases; unmatched junction bases: 5. From germline, CDR1 is GTSNPN and CDR2 SVGIG (reference sequence). The CDR3 DNA sequence: TGTGCCTGGAACCGGGACAGGGGCGATTCACCCCTCCACTTT. This sequence encodes CAWNRDRGDSPLHF.

This clonotype was found many times. The genes are TRBV10-3 and TRBJ2-7; D may correspond to TRBD1 or TRBD2 (5 bases each). The germline CDR1 and CDR2 sequences are ENHRY and SYGVKD. Trimming removed 0 bases at V and 6 bases at J, with 6 bases between. The CDR3 totals 12 residues. CDR3 DNA: TGTGCCATCAGTGAGTCGAGGGGCGAGCAGTACTTC. It translates to CAISESRGEQYF.